A single sample is the source of the 2 T cell receptor beta chains below, sequenced in a study of molecular identifiers for immune sequencing clone quantification (dated 2018 in TCRdb). The protocol used for the library was PCR. The listed sequencing device is NextSeq 500. TCRdb reprocessed the public reads (quality trimming at Q25 with fastp, clone calling with MiXCR) and kept in-frame beta chains. CDR3 protein sequences are deduplicated, and each keeps its most common genes and DNA. The table for this sample lists more than 550,000 distinct CDR3 sequences; roughly 23% of them were counted only once. The leading ten clones occupy 0.7% to 0.95% of the sample. The sample comprised naive CD8+ T cells from blood, with Jurkat cell RNA spiked in. The cell subset or site label on this specimen signifies: FACS-sorted CD8+CD4-CCR7+CD45RA+ naive T cells. These receptor sequences come from a human donor in good health. Some libraries in this study had Jurkat cell RNA spiked in.

This clonotype was counted between two and nine times. A junction end diverges from the germline sequence, so it may reflect a read error. V gene TRBV4-1 combines with J gene TRBJ2-5, with D possibly TRBD2 on 5 matching bases. CDR3 size: 14 residues. CDR1 and CDR2 (germline): MGHRA, YSYEKL. DNA for the CDR3: TGCGCCAGCAGCCAAGGTCCCGGGGAAGAGCCCCAGTACTTC. It codes for CASSQGPGEEPQYF.

The sample holds many counts of this clonotype. The chain uses TRBV7-6 and TRBJ2-5; a weak D match, TRBD2 (5 bases). Germline CDR1 and CDR2: SGHVS and FNYEAQ. V dropped 4 bases and J dropped 1 base, with 10 bases sitting between them. The CDR3 has 14 amino acids. The DNA of the CDR3 is TGTGCCAGCAGCTCGGGGTATGGCCAAGAGACCCAGTACTTC. Encoded protein: CASSSGYGQETQYF.